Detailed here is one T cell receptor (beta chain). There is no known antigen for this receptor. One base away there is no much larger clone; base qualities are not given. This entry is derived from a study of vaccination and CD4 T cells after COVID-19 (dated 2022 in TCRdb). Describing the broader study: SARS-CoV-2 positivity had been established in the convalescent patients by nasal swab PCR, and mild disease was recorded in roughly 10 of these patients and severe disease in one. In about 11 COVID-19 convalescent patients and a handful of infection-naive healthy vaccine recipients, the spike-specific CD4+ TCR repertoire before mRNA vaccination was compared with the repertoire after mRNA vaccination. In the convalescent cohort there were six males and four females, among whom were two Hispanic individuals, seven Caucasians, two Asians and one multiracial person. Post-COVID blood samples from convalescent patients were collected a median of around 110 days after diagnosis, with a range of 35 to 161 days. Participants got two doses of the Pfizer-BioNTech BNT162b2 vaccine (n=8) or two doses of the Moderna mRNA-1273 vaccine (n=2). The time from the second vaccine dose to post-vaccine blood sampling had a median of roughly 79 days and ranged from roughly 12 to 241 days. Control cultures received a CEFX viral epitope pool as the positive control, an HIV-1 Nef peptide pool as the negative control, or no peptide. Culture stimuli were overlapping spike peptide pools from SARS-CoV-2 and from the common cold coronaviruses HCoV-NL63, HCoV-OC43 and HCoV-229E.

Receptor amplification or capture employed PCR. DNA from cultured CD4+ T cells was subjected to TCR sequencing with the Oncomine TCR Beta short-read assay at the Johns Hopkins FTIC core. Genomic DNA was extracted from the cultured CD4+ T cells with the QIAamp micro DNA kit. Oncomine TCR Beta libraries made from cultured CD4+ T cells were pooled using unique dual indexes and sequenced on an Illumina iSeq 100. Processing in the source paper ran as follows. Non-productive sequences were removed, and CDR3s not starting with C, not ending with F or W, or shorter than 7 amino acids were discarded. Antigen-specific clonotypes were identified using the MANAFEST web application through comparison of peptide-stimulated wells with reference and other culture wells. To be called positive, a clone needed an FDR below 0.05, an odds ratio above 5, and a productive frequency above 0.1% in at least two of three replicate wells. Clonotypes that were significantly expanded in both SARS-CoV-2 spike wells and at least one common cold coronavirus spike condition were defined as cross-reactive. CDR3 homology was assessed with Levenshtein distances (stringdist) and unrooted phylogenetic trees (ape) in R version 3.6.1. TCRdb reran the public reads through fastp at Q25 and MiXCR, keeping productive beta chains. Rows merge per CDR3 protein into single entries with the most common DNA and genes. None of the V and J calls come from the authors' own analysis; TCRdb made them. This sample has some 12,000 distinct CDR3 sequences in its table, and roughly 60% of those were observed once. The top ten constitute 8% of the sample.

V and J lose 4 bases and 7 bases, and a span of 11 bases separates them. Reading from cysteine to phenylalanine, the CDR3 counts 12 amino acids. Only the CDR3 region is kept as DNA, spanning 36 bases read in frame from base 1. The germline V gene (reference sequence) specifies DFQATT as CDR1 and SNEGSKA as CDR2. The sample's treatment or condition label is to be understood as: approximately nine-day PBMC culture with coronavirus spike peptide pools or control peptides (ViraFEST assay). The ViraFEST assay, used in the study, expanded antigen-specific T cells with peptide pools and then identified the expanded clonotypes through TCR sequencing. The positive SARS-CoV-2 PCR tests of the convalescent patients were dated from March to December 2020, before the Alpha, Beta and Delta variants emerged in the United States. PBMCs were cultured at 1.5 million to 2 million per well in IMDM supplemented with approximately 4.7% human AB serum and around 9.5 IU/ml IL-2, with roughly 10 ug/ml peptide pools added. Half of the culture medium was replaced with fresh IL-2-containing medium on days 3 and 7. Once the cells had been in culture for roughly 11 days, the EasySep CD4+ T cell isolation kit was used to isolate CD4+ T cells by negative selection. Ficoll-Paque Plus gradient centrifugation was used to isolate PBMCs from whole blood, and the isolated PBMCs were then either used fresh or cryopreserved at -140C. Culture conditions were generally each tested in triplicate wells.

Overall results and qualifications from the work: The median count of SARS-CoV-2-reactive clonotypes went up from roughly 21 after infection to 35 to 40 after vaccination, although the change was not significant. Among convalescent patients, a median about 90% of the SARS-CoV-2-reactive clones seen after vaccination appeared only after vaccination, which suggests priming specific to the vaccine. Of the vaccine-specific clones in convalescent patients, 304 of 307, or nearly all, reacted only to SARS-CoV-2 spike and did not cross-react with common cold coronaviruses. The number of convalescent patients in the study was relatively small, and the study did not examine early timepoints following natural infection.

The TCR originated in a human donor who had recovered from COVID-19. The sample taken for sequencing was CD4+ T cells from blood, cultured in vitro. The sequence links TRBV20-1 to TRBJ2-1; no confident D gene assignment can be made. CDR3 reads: CSAIPRANEQFF. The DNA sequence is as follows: TGCAGTGCTATTCCAAGGGCGAATGAGCAGTTCTTC.